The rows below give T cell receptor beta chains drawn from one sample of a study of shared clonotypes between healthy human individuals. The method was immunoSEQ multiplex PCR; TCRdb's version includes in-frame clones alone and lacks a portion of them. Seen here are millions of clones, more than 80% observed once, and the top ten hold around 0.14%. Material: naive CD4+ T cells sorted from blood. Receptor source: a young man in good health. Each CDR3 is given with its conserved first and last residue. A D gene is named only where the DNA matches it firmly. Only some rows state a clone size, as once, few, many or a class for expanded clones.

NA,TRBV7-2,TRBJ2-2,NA,CASSSDSRMTGELFF,TGTGCCAGCAGCTCGGACAGCCGGATGACGGGGGAGCTGTTTTTT
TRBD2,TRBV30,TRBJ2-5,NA,CAWSETSLGETQYF,TGTGCCTGGAGTGAGACTAGCCTGGGTGAGACCCAGTACTTC
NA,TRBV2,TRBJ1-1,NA,CASRLWPTEAFF,TGTGCCAGCCGGCTTTGGCCCACTGAAGCTTTCTTT
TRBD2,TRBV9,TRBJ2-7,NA,CASSGAGGSYEQYF,TGTGCCAGCAGCGGAGCGGGGGGCTCCTACGAGCAGTACTTC
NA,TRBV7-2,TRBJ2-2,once,CASVLSRNTGELFF,TGTGCCTCCGTATTGAGTAGGAACACCGGGGAGCTGTTTTTT
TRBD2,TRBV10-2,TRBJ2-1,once,CASRETSGAITYNEQFF,TGCGCCAGCAGGGAGACTAGCGGGGCGATAACCTACAATGAGCAGTTCTTC
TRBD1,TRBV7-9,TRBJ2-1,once,CASSHGTGGDEQFF,TGTGCCAGCAGCCACGGGACAGGGGGAGATGAGCAGTTCTTC
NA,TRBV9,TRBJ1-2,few,CASSASRGDYGYTF,TGTGCCAGCAGCGCTTCCCGGGGGGACTATGGCTACACCTTC
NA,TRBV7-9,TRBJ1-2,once,CASSSPPVGAGYTF,TGTGCCAGCAGCTCCCCGCCCGTGGGGGCTGGCTACACCTTC
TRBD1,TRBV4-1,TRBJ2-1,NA,CASSQDRGQGSYNEQFF,TGCGCCAGCAGCCAAGATAGGGGACAGGGCTCCTACAATGAGCAGTTCTTC
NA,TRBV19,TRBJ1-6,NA,CASSISGQYNSPLHF,TGTGCCAGTAGTATATCGGGACAATATAATTCACCCCTCCACTTT
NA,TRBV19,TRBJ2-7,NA,CASSIDMRGPTYEQYF,TGTGCCAGTAGTATAGATATGAGGGGACCCACCTACGAGCAGTACTTC
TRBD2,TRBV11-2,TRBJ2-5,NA,CASSTRTSGSGETQYF,TGTGCCAGCAGCACCAGAACTAGCGGTTCGGGAGAGACCCAGTACTTC
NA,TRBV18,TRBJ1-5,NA,CASSPYSGVQPQHF,TGTGCCAGCTCACCATATTCAGGGGTCCAGCCCCAGCATTTT
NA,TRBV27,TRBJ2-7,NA,CASSLNGFYEQYF,TGTGCCAGCAGTTTAAACGGATTCTACGAGCAGTACTTC
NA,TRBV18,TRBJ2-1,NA,CASSPPRGDYNEQFF,TGTGCCAGCTCACCACCGAGGGGGGATTACAATGAGCAGTTCTTC
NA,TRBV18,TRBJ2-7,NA,CASATGAGNYEQYF,TGTGCCAGCGCCACCGGGGCAGGGAACTACGAGCAGTACTTC
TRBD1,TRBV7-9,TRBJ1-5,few,CASSLGTGGSNQPQHF,TGTGCCAGCAGCCTCGGCACAGGGGGGAGCAATCAGCCCCAGCATTTT
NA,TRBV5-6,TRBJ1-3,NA,CASRLGSSGNTIYF,TGTGCCAGCAGACTTGGATCCTCTGGAAACACCATATATTTT
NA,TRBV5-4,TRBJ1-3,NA,CASSLAGGNTIYF,TGTGCCAGCAGCTTGGCGGGCGGAAACACCATATATTTT
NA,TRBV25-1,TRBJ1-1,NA,CASSLPSRMNTEAFF,TGTGCCAGCAGTTTGCCAAGTCGAATGAACACTGAAGCTTTCTTT
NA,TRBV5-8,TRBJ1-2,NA,CASRLGGSGTF,TGTGCCAGCAGACTGGGGGGGTCTGGCACCTTC
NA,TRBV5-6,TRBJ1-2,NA,CASSAQANYGYTF,TGTGCCAGTTCCGCCCAGGCTAACTATGGCTACACCTTC
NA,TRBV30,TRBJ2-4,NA,CAWTLVSGTNIQYF,TGTGCCTGGACCTTAGTTTCCGGGACAAACATTCAGTACTTC
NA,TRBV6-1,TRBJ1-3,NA,CASRAKRNGGNTIYF,TGTGCCAGCAGGGCCAAGAGGAACGGGGGAAACACCATATATTTT
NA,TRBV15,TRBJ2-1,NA,CATSRVEGNEQFF,TGTGCCACCAGCAGAGTCGAGGGAAATGAGCAGTTCTTC
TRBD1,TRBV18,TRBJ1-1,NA,CASSLDRDTEAFF,TGTGCCAGCTCCCTAGACAGGGATACTGAAGCTTTCTTT
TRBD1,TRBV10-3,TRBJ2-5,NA,CAISESPWDSLRETQYF,TGTGCCATCAGTGAGTCCCCTTGGGACAGTTTACGGGAGACCCAGTACTTC
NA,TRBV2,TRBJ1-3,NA,CASSVSGSSGNTIYF,TGTGCCAGCAGTGTGAGTGGGAGCTCTGGAAACACCATATATTTT
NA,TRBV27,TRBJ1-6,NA,CASSDRSSYNSPLHF,TGTGCCAGCAGTGACAGAAGCTCCTATAATTCACCCCTCCACTTT
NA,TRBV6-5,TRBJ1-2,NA,CAISTDPYGYTF,TGTGCCATCAGTACAGATCCCTATGGCTACACCTTC
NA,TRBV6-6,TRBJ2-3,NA,CASSYLGQFADTQYF,TGTGCCAGCAGTTACCTAGGACAGTTCGCAGATACGCAGTATTTT
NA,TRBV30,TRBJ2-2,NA,CAWRGAANTGELFF,TGTGCCTGGAGAGGAGCGGCGAACACCGGGGAGCTGTTTTTT
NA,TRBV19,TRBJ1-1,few,CATRQTVNLNTEAFF,TGTGCCACCAGACAGACGGTCAATTTGAACACTGAAGCTTTCTTT
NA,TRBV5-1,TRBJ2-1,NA,CASSRLGPNEQFF,TGCGCCAGCAGCCGACTAGGTCCCAATGAGCAGTTCTTC
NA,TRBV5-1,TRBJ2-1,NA,CASSLGQENNEQFF,TGCGCCAGCAGCTTGGGACAGGAAAACAATGAGCAGTTCTTC
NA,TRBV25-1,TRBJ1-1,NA,CASSGDQGGGREAFF,TGTGCCAGCAGTGGGGACCAGGGTGGGGGTCGTGAAGCTTTCTTT
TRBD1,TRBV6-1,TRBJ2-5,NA,CATGTGTVQETQYF,TGTGCCACCGGGACAGGGACCGTGCAAGAGACCCAGTACTTC
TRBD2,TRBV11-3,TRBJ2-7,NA,CASSQTSTYEQYF,TGTGCCAGCAGCCAGACTAGCACCTACGAGCAGTACTTC
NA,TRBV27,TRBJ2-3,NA,CASSPRAILTRSTDTQYF,TGTGCCAGCAGTCCCCGGGCCATCCTCACCCGTAGCACAGATACGCAGTATTTT
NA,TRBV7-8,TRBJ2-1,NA,CASGTARSYNEQFF,TGTGCCAGCGGAACAGCGAGATCCTACAATGAGCAGTTCTTC
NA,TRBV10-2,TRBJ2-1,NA,CASRGPLDREQFF,TGCGCCAGCAGAGGGCCCCTCGACAGGGAGCAGTTCTTC
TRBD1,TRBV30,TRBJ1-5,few,CAWSGQGAQPQHF,TGTGCCTGGAGTGGACAGGGAGCCCAGCCCCAGCATTTT
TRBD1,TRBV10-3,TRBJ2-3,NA,CAISGQGKTDTQYF,TGTGCCATCAGCGGACAGGGGAAAACAGATACGCAGTATTTT
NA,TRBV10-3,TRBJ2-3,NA,CAISGQEATDTQYF,TGTGCCATCAGTGGTCAGGAAGCGACAGATACGCAGTATTTT
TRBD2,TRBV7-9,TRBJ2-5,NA,CASSPPGLAGGLETQYF,TGTGCCAGCAGCCCGCCAGGATTAGCGGGAGGTTTGGAGACCCAGTACTTC
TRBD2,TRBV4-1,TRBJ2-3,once,CASSQVGGASTDTQYF,TGCGCCAGCAGCCAAGTCGGGGGGGCTAGCACAGATACGCAGTATTTT
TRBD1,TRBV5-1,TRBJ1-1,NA,CASSLRTGRATEAFF,TGCGCCAGCAGCCTTCGGACAGGGAGGGCCACTGAAGCTTTCTTT
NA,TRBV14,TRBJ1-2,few,CASSQDLGQTLYTF,TGTGCCAGCAGCCAAGATCTGGGTCAGACCCTTTATACCTTC
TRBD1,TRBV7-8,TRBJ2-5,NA,CASSLLRTVQGARETQYF,TGTGCCAGCAGCTTATTAAGAACTGTCCAGGGGGCGAGGGAGACCCAGTACTTC
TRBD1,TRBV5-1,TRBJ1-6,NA,CASSPWSGTGDSPLHF,TGCGCCAGCAGCCCTTGGAGTGGGACAGGGGATTCACCCCTCCACTTT
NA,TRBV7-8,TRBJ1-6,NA,CASSPRTSSYNSPLHF,TGTGCCAGCAGCCCTCGGACAAGCTCCTATAATTCACCCCTCCACTTT